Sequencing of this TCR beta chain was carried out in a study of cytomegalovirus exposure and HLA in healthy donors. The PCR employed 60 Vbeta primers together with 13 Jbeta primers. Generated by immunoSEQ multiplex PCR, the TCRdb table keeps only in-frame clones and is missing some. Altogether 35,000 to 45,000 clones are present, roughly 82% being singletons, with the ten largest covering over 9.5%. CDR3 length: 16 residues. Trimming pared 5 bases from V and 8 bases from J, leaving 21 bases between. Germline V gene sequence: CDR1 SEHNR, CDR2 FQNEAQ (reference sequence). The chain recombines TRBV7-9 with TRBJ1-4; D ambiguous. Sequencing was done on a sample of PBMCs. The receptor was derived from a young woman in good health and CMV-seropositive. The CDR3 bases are TGTGCCAGCAGCCCACGTTTGAGTTCCGCCGAGGAAAAACTGTTTTTT. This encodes CASSPRLSSAEEKLFF. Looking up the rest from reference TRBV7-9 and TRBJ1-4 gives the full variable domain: DTGVSQNPRHKITKRGQNVTFRCDPISEHNRLYWYRQTLGQGPEFLTYFQNEAQLEKSRLLSDRFSAERPKGSFSTLEIQRTEQGDSAMYLCASSPRLSSAEEKLFFGSGTQLSVL.